These T cell receptor beta chains were read from a single sample in a study of shared clonotypes between healthy human individuals. Generated by immunoSEQ multiplex PCR, the TCRdb table keeps only in-frame clones and is missing some. The sample consists of a few hundred thousand clones, around 74% of them appearing once. Sequencing used memory CD4+ T cells sorted from blood. These receptors all come from a man aged 30 to 39 in good health. CDR3s leave out the opening cysteine and the closing phenylalanine or tryptophan. Expanded clones are given a class, and other clones once, few, many or no size at all.

j_call clone_size v_call cdr3_aa
TRBJ1-2 few TRBV6-5 ASRDRVSGYGYT
TRBJ2-5 . TRBV2 ASSEISRLAKETQY
TRBJ1-3 . TRBV28 ASRTTGRNTIY
TRBJ1-2 . TRBV7-2 ASSFDDRGFVYGYT
TRBJ2-1 . TRBV5-6 ASSRAGSFSYNEQF
TRBJ2-1 few TRBV7-9 ASSLLLAGVIGSNNEQF
TRBJ2-4 . TRBV21-1 ASSKAFWGPLFEY
TRBJ2-1 . TRBV7-9 ASSLAVAGEDEQF
TRBJ2-7 . TRBV5-1 ASSSYREADFSYEQY
TRBJ2-2 . TRBV5-1 ASSLSAGGTGELF
TRBJ2-3 few TRBV7-2 ASSKGGKDTQY
TRBJ2-7 . TRBV25-1 ASSEPGQGALNEQY
TRBJ2-3 once TRBV5-1 ASSIRLAGETDTQY
TRBJ2-7 . TRBV19 ASSQSTNEQY
TRBJ1-1 . TRBV19 ASFTPGLPMNTEAF
TRBJ2-1 . TRBV9 ASSVGSGGLYNEQF
TRBJ2-7 . TRBV9 ASSVAVGSGVYEQY
TRBJ2-7 few TRBV10-1 ASRPILSYLFLGEQY
TRBJ2-2 . TRBV19 ASIDLAGGAHNTGELF
TRBJ2-1 . TRBV6-1 ASSEADGRAGGGSYNEQF
TRBJ1-5 . TRBV18 ASSYGREANQPQH
TRBJ2-7 . TRBV19 ASSTRRGASHYEQY
TRBJ1-1 . TRBV5-6 ASSLPRGTEAF
TRBJ1-2 . TRBV28 ASSRSFEGYGYT
TRBJ2-4 . TRBV7-2 ASSLARLAGKVTKNIQY
TRBJ2-7 . TRBV5-1 ASRMTGETYEQY
TRBJ2-3 . TRBV18 ASSMGHLDTQY
TRBJ2-1 . TRBV5-1 ASSLESRNNEQF
TRBJ1-4 . TRBV19 ASADRVDEKLF
TRBJ2-7 . TRBV11-2 ASRGTSGYEQY
TRBJ2-4 . TRBV10-1 ASSAGSGMVKNIQY
TRBJ1-2 . TRBV9 ASSETGAVGGYT
TRBJ1-1 many TRBV6-6 ASSRRGGWTEAF
TRBJ2-7 . TRBV28 ASMGSSYEQY
TRBJ1-2 medium-sized TRBV29-1 SVRDPRNYGYT
TRBJ1-1 . TRBV11-2 ASSSTGGAGTEAF
TRBJ2-1 . TRBV5-1 ASSLVGGRLYNEQF
TRBJ1-4 . TRBV7-2 ASSLTGTGIEKLF
TRBJ1-1 few TRBV5-5 ASSLTAMNTEAF
TRBJ2-5 . TRBV9 ASSVVAGAKETQY
TRBJ2-3 . TRBV19 ASSIGNPGVTDTQY
TRBJ1-2 . TRBV2 ASSESQGRGYT
TRBJ1-5 . TRBV7-9 ASSLDRNNQPQH
TRBJ2-7 once TRBV28 ASSLSDGLYEQY
TRBJ2-7 . TRBV28 ASGQVRKQY
TRBJ2-7 . TRBV29-1 SVATKTLSGSQYHRQY
. . TRBV6-5 ASSPVGLEQY
TRBJ1-4 . TRBV5-1 ASSLGLTGPHEKLF
TRBJ2-1 few TRBV5-4 ASSFGHKPYNEQF
TRBJ2-7 . TRBV1 TSSHSGEQY
TRBJ1-1 . TRBV5-8 ASSGKGGGRAEAF
TRBJ2-7 . TRBV28 ASRGQGALYEQY
TRBJ2-1 . TRBV2 ASRPSSGGNEQF
TRBJ2-5 . TRBV5-1 ASSWGITEETQY
TRBJ2-7 once TRBV15 ATSRGLAGGHEQY